This T cell receptor (beta chain) was captured by sequencing in a study of cytomegalovirus exposure and HLA in healthy donors (TCRdb year 2017). Study-wide context: In an earlier analysis of 587 of the donors, 250 to 350 Gb of sequence data and 95 million to 130 million unique TCR beta sequences from roughly 200 million T cells were reported. The study profiled the T cell repertoires of about 640 subjects by immunosequencing and related them to cytomegalovirus serostatus. To study patterns of TCR occurrence, a later analysis re-analyzed previously published TCR beta repertoires from 700 or so donors and added high-resolution HLA genotyping. A handful of DR-DQ haplotypes were handled as single units for association and clustering because linkage in the cohort was strong. High-throughput TCR immunosequencing, statistical association of individual TCRs with disease status, and machine learning were combined to predict cytomegalovirus infection status. All discovery cohort repertoires had been generated using a single sequencing platform. Donor age, sex, ethnicity and CMV serostatus were compiled alongside the repertoire data. A separate validation cohort of roughly 120 different subjects was used in addition to the 666-subject first cohort. An early release that covered 640 HLA-typed donors contained about 300 gigabases of sequencing data and 75 million to 100 million unique TCR sequences. Typing coverage differed by locus: A, B, C, DRB1 and DQB1 were typed in roughly 629-640 donors, DQA1 in about 560, DPA1 in approximately 600, and DPB1 in 450 to 480. Among the 398 genotyped donors, more than 70% belonged to the genetic ancestry cluster associated with self-reported Caucasian donors. On average, over 200,000 unique TCR beta nucleotide sequences were sequenced per donor among a few hundred genotyped donors of the cohort, with roughly a sixth of those sequences being non-productive. Both class I and class II loci were covered by HLA typing, at four-digit resolution. The study was designed to test whether signatures of past pathogen exposure could be identified by cataloging public T cell receptors. Rather than drawing on any new phenotypic data, the later analysis identified candidate immune exposures from TCR beta sequences and the way those sequences occurred across donors. An earlier analysis of several hundred of the donors applied high-throughput TCR beta sequencing to assess whether each TCR beta V gene segment acted as functional or pseudogenic. A later genetic analysis used genome-wide SNP genotypes for about 55% of the 666 donors, treating that subset as a discovery cohort. General findings and caveats noted by the study authors: The authors suggested that the approach could potentially be extended to other disease states and immunological phenotypes. Linkage disequilibrium might explain the correlated functional status among segregating V segments, but an unknown experimental factor could not be ruled out. At a false discovery rate of 0.05, a later analysis linked 15,000 to 20,000 TCR beta sequences to specific HLA alleles. Most TCR sequences were observed very rarely across donors, whereas some public TCRs were present in many individuals. In a later analysis, several top co-occurrence clusters were reported to appear linked to parvovirus B19, influenza, CMV and Epstein-Barr virus. The earlier analysis of a few hundred of the donors excluded fewer than 20 rarely observed V segments, including chromosome 9 orphons, because counts were too low. A later genetic analysis reported fewer N-insertions in productive TCRs among donors in an Asian-associated ancestry cluster than the roughly 700-donor mean. The study gave a list of 150 to 200 TCR beta chains associated with cytomegalovirus. Sequencing depth was assumed to be roughly uniform across donors in the presence/absence analyses, though that assumption may not hold. HLA typing was unavailable for some donors at each locus, so association tests used only the typed subset. When HLA alleles, especially DR and DQ, strongly co-occurred, TCR associations were difficult to assign to individual alleles. In a later analysis, HLA-associated TCR beta chains showed more clonal expansion and lower generation probabilities than non-associated chains that were equally common. Most CMV-associated TCR beta chains appeared to be HLA-restricted in a later analysis, and the HLA associations seemed to be driven largely by CMV exposure. In this cohort, only TCR beta chains were sequenced, and detectable features were limited by the absence of alpha or paired-chain data. A later analysis found that TCR association rates varied across HLA loci, with DRB1 alleles showing the most associated TCRs and HLA-C alleles the fewest. The 87-base-pair reads could not distinguish some IMGT-functional V segments, including TRBV6-2 and TRBV6-3, so those segments were excluded. Cytomegalovirus status was reported to be diagnosed by the classifier with high specificity and sensitivity in both the original and validation cohorts. The sequencing pipeline was judged likely to have produced a cluster of highly shared sequence variants as a technical artifact. A further reported finding was that TCR beta sequences accurately predicted the HLA-A and HLA-B alleles for most subjects in the first cohort. In a later genetic analysis, a missense DCLRE1C variant was associated with V-gene and J-gene trimming of TCR beta chains, and the association was replicated in an independent cohort. The only immune exposure information available for the cohort was CMV serostatus. A few of the identified cytomegalovirus-associated TCR beta chains were confirmed in vitro to be specific for cytomegalovirus antigens. In an earlier analysis of some 540 of the donors, most TCR beta V segments appeared in productive rearrangements about 87% or about 30% of the time, broadly matching IMGT annotations.

Worth noting for this clone: Which antigen it targets is not known. No much larger clone exists at a distance of one base, and base qualities are not known.

Libraries were constructed by the immunoSEQ multiplex PCR assay. A mixture of 60 forward primers for TCR Vbeta segments and 13 reverse primers for TCR Jbeta segments was used in the multiplex PCR. The CDR3 region of rearranged TCR beta genes was amplified from genomic DNA by a multiplex PCR assay. On the Illumina HiSeq System, the amplified TCR beta libraries were sequenced as 87-base-pair reads. The paper's data handling went like this. A later analysis tallied around 80 million unique TCR beta chains across the 666 repertoires, and about 12 million of those chains were shared by two or more donors. Raw reads were error-corrected and collapsed into unique sequences with a nearest-neighbor algorithm that merged closely related sequences to remove PCR and sequencing errors. V, D and J gene segments were assigned by aligning CDR3 sequences to IMGT reference sequences. For a sequence to be retained, a match of at least six nucleotides to both a V gene segment and a J gene segment was required. Rearrangements were classified as productive when the CDR3 lacked stop codons and remained in frame with V and J, and all other rearrangements were classified as non-productive. Following IMGT convention, CDR3 was defined as the stretch from the second conserved V-encoded cysteine to the conserved J-encoded phenylalanine. In an earlier analysis of 550 to 650 of the donors, sequences lacking an unambiguous match to a single V gene segment were excluded. An earlier analysis of approximately 590 of the donors called V segments functional above 56.7% productive rearrangements and segregating when the between-donor standard deviation exceeded 5%. A statistical classification framework was built for diagnosing cytomegalovirus status from the catalog of TCR beta chain sequences. In a later analysis, TCR nucleotide sequences were compared against IMGT/GENE-DB human TR gene sequences so that V and J genes could be assigned. Using the TCRdist pipeline, a later analysis assigned CDR3 sequences along with most-parsimonious VDJ recombination scenarios. In a later analysis, every TCR beta chain was defined by the combination of its CDR3 amino acid sequence and its V-gene family, and reads without a unique V-gene family were dropped. As a way to deal with suspected cross-contamination and a sequencing artifact, a later analysis dropped over 550 nucleotide sequences that were highly shared and had low generation probability. For each public chain, a later analysis derived a clonal expansion index from normalized ranks of inferred template counts within each repertoire. A later analysis computed generation probabilities with a VDJ recombination model fitted to out-of-frame rearrangements, and checked the results against IGoR. In a later analysis, hypergeometric tests were used to score TCR-TCR, TCR-HLA and TCR-CMV co-occurrence, with a repertoire-size bias correction applied to TCR pairs. To estimate false discovery rates, a later analysis permuted the HLA or CMV assignments 20 times. In a later analysis, co-occurring TCRs were grouped using DBSCAN, and TCRdist sequence similarity was added for clustering within HLA-allele-positive subsets. Repertoires with fewer than 30,000 or more than 120,000 public chains were left out of co-occurrence clustering, as were five repertoires with anomalous nucleotide sharing. TCRdb carries this immuneACCESS record with in-frame sequences only. Its versions omit some clonotypes, under half of them owing to an unresolved V gene in the studies checked, with the rest unexplained. V and J calls and clone size are as listed in that table; D and trimming were resolved from the DNA. Present in this sample are 100,000 or so clones, approximately 72% of which were seen just once. The biggest ten clones account for roughly 9.1% of the sample.

Trimmed from V: 8 bases; trimmed from J: 7 bases; junction bases lacking a gene match: 10. The germline V gene sets CDR1 to SNHLY and CDR2 to FYNNEI. Spanning cysteine to phenylalanine, the CDR3 consists of 15 amino acids. The sequence is cut down to CDR3 DNA, 45 bases in frame from base 1. In total, approximately 610 healthy bone marrow donors made up the cohort. Cohort members were all nominally healthy when sampled, although unrecorded immune exposures were likely present. The donor tested CMV seropositive, placing the donor among the roughly 300 seropositive members of the cohort. A peripheral blood sample was provided by each donor, and peripheral blood mononuclear cells were used for TCR beta sequencing. Genomic DNA was extracted from the blood cell samples with the Qiagen DNeasy Blood Extraction Kit.

This sequence was found in a man aged 25 to 40 in good health and CMV-seropositive. The V and J genes are TRBV2 and TRBJ1-6; 8 middle bases align to TRBD1. The sample comprised PBMCs. The nucleotides are TGTGCCAGCGGAGGACAGGGCGGGCCAAATTCACCCCTCCACTTT. Its translation is CASGGQGGPNSPLHF.